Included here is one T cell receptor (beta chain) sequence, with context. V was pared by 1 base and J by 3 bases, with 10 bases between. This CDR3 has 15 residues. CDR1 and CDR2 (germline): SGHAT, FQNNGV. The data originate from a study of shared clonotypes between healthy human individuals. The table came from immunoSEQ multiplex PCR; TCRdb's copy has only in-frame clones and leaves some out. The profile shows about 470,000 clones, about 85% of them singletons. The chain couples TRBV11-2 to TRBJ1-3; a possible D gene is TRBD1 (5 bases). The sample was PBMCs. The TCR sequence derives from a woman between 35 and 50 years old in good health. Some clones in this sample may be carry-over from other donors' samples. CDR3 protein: CASSLGGRVGNTIYF. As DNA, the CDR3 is TGTGCCAGCAGCTTAGGAGGCAGGGTTGGAAACACCATATATTTT.